These T cell receptor beta chains were read from a single sample in a study of blood T cells in healthy people across ages. MiXCR, applied by TCRdb to the 5' RACE reads, yields one record per CDR3 protein. The sample yields about 670,000 distinct CDR3 sequences, over 40% seen once. Sequencing was performed on blood. All receptors come from a man older than 75 in good health. CDR3s include the opening cysteine and the closing phenylalanine or tryptophan. The D gene is left open where the match is weak. Size is stated for part of the rows, as once, few or many counts, or as a class when the clone is expanded.

TRBD1	TRBJ1-2	-	TRBV12-3/TRBV12-4	CASSPDRGRLGGYTF	TGTGCCAGCAGTCCCGACAGGGGGCGCCTGGGAGGCTACACCTTC
-	TRBJ1-1	-	TRBV6-2/TRBV6-3	CASRSWVAGDRNTEAFF	TGTGCCAGCCGCTCTTGGGTCGCAGGAGATAGGAACACTGAAGCTTTCTTT
TRBD2	TRBJ2-2	-	TRBV20-1	CSARPGLAVHTGELFF	TGCAGTGCTAGACCGGGACTAGCGGTTCACACCGGGGAGCTGTTTTTT
-	TRBJ2-7	few	TRBV3-1	CASSQDQLEGSEEQYF	TGTGCCAGCAGCCAAGATCAATTGGAGGGGTCAGAAGAGCAGTACTTC
-	TRBJ2-3	-	TRBV28	CASRRGQADTQYF	TGTGCCAGCCGTCGGGGTCAGGCAGATACGCAGTATTTT
-	TRBJ2-7	few	TRBV5-1	CASSPDRLGNGEQYF	TGCGCCAGCAGCCCCGACAGGTTGGGCAATGGAGAGCAGTACTTC
-	TRBJ1-5	few	TRBV15	CATSRDQSYSSNQPQHF	TGTGCCACCAGCAGAGATCAATCGTATTCTAGCAATCAGCCCCAGCATTTT
-	TRBJ2-7	few	TRBV28	CASSFQTVTYEQYF	TGTGCCAGCAGTTTCCAGACAGTTACTTACGAGCAGTACTTC
TRBD1	TRBJ2-5	many	TRBV29-1	CSVARTGGAETQYF	TGCAGCGTTGCCAGGACAGGGGGCGCGGAGACCCAGTACTTC
-	TRBJ1-1	few	TRBV6-2/TRBV6-3	CASSQGSAEAFF	TGTGCCAGCAGCCAAGGGTCGGCTGAAGCTTTCTTT
-	TRBJ1-5	few	TRBV29-1	CSVEGGGDQPQHF	TGCAGCGTTGAAGGGGGGGGTGATCAGCCCCAGCATTTT
TRBD1	TRBJ1-1	many	TRBV5-1	CASSAQGGNTEAFF	TGTGCCAGCAGCGCCCAGGGGGGGAACACTGAAGCTTTCTTT
-	TRBJ2-7	-	TRBV3-1	CASSQWGEGGIRAQYF	TGTGCCAGCAGCCAATGGGGTGAAGGCGGGATTCGGGCCCAGTACTTC
TRBD2	TRBJ2-1	-	TRBV28	CASNLRASGGIGYNEQFF	TGTGCCAGCAACCTGAGGGCCTCGGGAGGGATAGGATACAATGAGCAGTTCTTC
-	TRBJ1-6	-	TRBV7-2	CASSLYPTGNSPLHF	TGTGCCAGCAGCCTATACCCCACAGGGAATTCACCCCTCCACTTT
TRBD2	TRBJ2-1	-	TRBV9	CASSEDSGSHEQFF	TGTGCCAGCAGTGAGGATAGCGGGAGTCATGAGCAGTTCTTC
TRBD2	TRBJ2-1	few	TRBV7-2	CASSQSGGAYNEQFF	TGTGCCAGCAGCCAAAGCGGGGGGGCCTACAATGAGCAGTTCTTC
TRBD2	TRBJ2-1	-	TRBV29-1	CSVVGLAGGHPYNEQFF	TGCAGCGTTGTGGGACTAGCGGGAGGGCACCCCTACAATGAGCAGTTCTTC
TRBD1	TRBJ2-1	-	TRBV9	CASSVGEGARTRSSYNEQFF	TGTGCCAGCAGCGTAGGTGAGGGGGCTCGAACCCGGAGCTCCTACAATGAGCAGTTCTTC
TRBD2	TRBJ2-1	-	TRBV4-3	CASSQVWREGQDEQFF	TGCGCCAGCAGCCAAGTTTGGAGGGAGGGCCAAGATGAGCAGTTCTTC
-	TRBJ2-5	-	TRBV7-2	CASSVSQTQETQYF	TGTGCCAGCAGCGTAAGCCAGACCCAAGAGACCCAGTACTTC
TRBD1	TRBJ2-7	few	TRBV20-1	CSARATGVYEQYF	TGCAGTGCTAGAGCGACAGGGGTGTACGAGCAGTACTTC
-	TRBJ2-3	-	TRBV20-1	CSATRLDDFSFGTDTQYF	TGCAGTGCCACGAGGCTAGATGACTTCTCGTTCGGGACAGATACGCAGTATTTT
-	TRBJ2-7	-	TRBV7-9	CASGSDVGEQYF	TGTGCCAGCGGGAGCGACGTAGGCGAGCAGTACTTC
TRBD2	TRBJ2-1	-	TRBV13	CASSGRVGEGPYNVQFF	TGTGCCAGCAGCGGACGGGTGGGGGAGGGCCCCTACAATGTGCAGTTCTTC
TRBD2	TRBJ2-3	few	TRBV3-1	CASSQLAGVRTDTQYF	TGTGCCAGCAGCCAATTGGCGGGGGTTCGCACAGATACGCAGTATTTT
TRBD2	TRBJ2-5	many	TRBV9	CASSVGGEETQYF	TGTGCCAGCAGCGTGGGGGGGGAAGAGACCCAGTACTTC
TRBD2	TRBJ2-1	-	TRBV3-1	CASSQLAGAIYNEQFF	TGTGCCAGCAGCCAACTAGCGGGGGCCATCTACAATGAGCAGTTCTTC
-	TRBJ1-1	-	TRBV10-3	CAISEWGPEAFF	TGTGCCATCAGTGAGTGGGGGCCTGAAGCTTTCTTT
-	TRBJ2-7	-	TRBV6-4	CATPGTGKDEQYF	TGTGCCACCCCCGGAACAGGGAAGGACGAGCAGTACTTC
TRBD1	TRBJ2-7	-	TRBV6-5	CASRDRWGEQYF	TGTGCCAGCAGGGACAGGTGGGGGGAGCAGTACTTC
TRBD2	TRBJ2-1	-	TRBV7-3	CASSLGGRAEGGQFF	TGTGCCAGCAGCTTAGGTGGGAGGGCCGAAGGTGGGCAGTTCTTC
TRBD2	TRBJ2-5	-	TRBV7-2	CASSGSGGAGEAQYF	TGTGCCAGCAGCGGGAGCGGGGGGGCCGGAGAGGCCCAGTACTTC
-	TRBJ2-7	-	TRBV29-1	CSVETGEQYF	TGCAGCGTTGAAACGGGTGAGCAGTACTTC
TRBD2	TRBJ2-1	-	TRBV4-3	CANSQDGTSGMDEQFF	TGCGCCAACAGTCAAGATGGTACTAGCGGGATGGATGAGCAGTTCTTC
TRBD2	TRBJ2-3	few	TRBV11-2	CASSPRLLAGGQTDTQYF	TGTGCCAGCAGCCCCCGGTTGTTAGCGGGAGGGCAGACAGATACGCAGTATTTT
-	TRBJ1-4	-	TRBV14	CASSQTSLRGEKLFF	TGTGCCAGCAGCCAAACTTCACTGAGGGGCGAAAAACTGTTTTTT
-	TRBJ2-3	-	TRBV19	CASSSGTGRLAGSTDTQYF	TGTGCCAGTAGCTCCGGGACAGGTCGTCTAGCGGGGAGTACAGATACGCAGTATTTT
TRBD1	TRBJ2-3	few	TRBV6-1	CASVQGDTDTQYF	TGTGCCAGCGTCCAGGGGGACACAGATACGCAGTATTTT
TRBD2	TRBJ2-6	-	TRBV4-2	CASSQTSGGASGANVLNF	TGTGCCAGCAGCCAGACTAGCGGGGGGGCCTCTGGGGCCAACGTCCTGAATTTC
-	TRBJ1-5	-	TRBV20-1	CSARILAGGDQPQHF	TGCAGTGCTAGGATACTCGCCGGGGGTGATCAGCCCCAGCATTTT
-	TRBJ1-1	-	TRBV6-2/TRBV6-3	CASSFVGMNTEAFF	TGTGCCAGCAGTTTCGTTGGGATGAACACTGAAGCTTTCTTT
TRBD1	TRBJ1-2	few	TRBV7-9	CASSLTQGSGYTF	TGTGCCAGCAGCTTAACACAGGGGTCTGGCTACACCTTC
-	TRBJ1-2	-	TRBV5-4	CASSSGPIIPGYTF	TGTGCCAGCAGCTCGGGACCGATAATTCCCGGCTACACCTTC